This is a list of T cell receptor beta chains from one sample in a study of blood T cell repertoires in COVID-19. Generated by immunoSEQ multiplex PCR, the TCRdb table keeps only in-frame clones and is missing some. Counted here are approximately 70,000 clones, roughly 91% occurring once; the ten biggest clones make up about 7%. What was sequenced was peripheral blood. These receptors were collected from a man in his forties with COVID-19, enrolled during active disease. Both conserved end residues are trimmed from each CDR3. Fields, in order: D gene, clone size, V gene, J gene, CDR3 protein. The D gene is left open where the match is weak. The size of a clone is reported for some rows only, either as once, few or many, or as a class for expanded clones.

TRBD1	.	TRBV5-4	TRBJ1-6	ASSVGTVDSPLH
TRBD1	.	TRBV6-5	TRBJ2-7	ASSFGQGDSYEQY
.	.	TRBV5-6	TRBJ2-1	ASSYDGSSYNEQF
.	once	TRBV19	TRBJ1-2	ASSIASSNYGYT
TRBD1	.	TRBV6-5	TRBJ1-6	ASSRDRGNSPLH
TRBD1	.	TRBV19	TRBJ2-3	ASSSTGTGKRNTQY
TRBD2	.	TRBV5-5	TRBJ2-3	ASSLGLAGTSTDTQY
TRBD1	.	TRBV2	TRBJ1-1	ASSTPRTGENTEAF
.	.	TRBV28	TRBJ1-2	ASSLRGRVGGYT
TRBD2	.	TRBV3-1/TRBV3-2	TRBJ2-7	ASSQRTSGGNEQY
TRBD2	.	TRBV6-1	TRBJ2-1	ASSEMGTSGAGNEQF
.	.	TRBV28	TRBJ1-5	ASSLRGQPQH
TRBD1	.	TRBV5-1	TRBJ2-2	ASSRPETGEVGELF
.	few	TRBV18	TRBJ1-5	ASSAGDPSNQPQH
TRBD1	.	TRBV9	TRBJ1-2	ASSVADRAGYGYT
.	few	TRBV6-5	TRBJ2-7	ASRMGLDYYEQY
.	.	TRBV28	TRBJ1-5	ASSLQGLPNQPQH
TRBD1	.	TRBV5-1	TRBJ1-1	ASSVNQGAGTEAF
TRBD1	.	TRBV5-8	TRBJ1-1	ASSFGQGEGNTEAF
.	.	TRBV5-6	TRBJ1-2	ASSLGGHNYGYT
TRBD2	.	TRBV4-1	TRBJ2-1	ASSPRRLAGTYNEQF
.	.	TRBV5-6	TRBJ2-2	ASSRASGNGELF
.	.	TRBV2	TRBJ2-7	ASTPELEQY
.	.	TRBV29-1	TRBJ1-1	SANGQPNTEAF
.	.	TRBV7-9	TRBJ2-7	ASSLGGGGQYEQY
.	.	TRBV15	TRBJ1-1	ATSRSGDMNTEAF
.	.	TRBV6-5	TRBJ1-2	ASSYSGRGGYT
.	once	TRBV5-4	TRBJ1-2	ASSLQVGPNYGYT
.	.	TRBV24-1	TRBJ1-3	ATSDLWACSGNTIY
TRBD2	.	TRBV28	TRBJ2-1	ASNTVAGGLNEQF
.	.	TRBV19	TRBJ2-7	ASRTSEGSNEQY
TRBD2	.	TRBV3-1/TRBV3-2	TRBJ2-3	ASSHLGLAGASGTDTQY
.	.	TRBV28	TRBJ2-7	ASSSTDRFYEQY
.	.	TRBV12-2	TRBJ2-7	ASEGPAYEQY
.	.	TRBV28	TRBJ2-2	ASSGQNTGELF
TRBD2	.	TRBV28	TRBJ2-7	ASSTLPIRLAAPYEQY